The sample holds many counts of the clone carrying this T cell receptor beta chain. The antigen remains unidentified. The data stem from a study of Graves' ophthalmopathy and Graves' hyperthyroidism. Study-level findings and limits: Among expanded thyroid clonotypes above 0.001 frequency, most also occurred in blood.

Patients were diagnosed from clinical symptoms, serum thyroxine, TRAb, thyroid ultrasound and orbital computed tomography. A volume of 9.5 to 10 ml of fresh peripheral blood supplied the PBMCs. Transcripts of RNA were the source for amplifying TCR beta CDR3 regions. RT-PCR with HTBI primers came first, then second-round multiplex PCR. TCRdb re-analysed the multiplex PCR reads in MiXCR, keeping a single row per CDR3 protein. The sample lists just over 600,000 distinct CDR3 sequences; 20% to 25% were seen once. Per germline, CDR1 KGHDR and CDR2 SFDVKD. The ends were cut back, 0 bases at V and 0 bases at J, with 7 bases in the middle. The CDR3 has 16 residues.

This TCR was sampled from a woman aged 18-29 years with stable Graves' hyperthyroidism. Some clones in this sample may be carry-over from other donors' samples. The sequencing sample was made of peripheral blood. V and J are TRBV24-1 and TRBJ2-2; D is unclear. As DNA, the CDR3 is TGTGCCACCAGTGATTTGTGGCAGGCGAACACCGGGGAGCTGTTTTTT. Translated, it gives CATSDLWQANTGELFF.